The 17 T cell receptor beta chains given below trace back to one sample, sequenced in a study of T cell responses to AZD1222 COVID-19 vaccine. Generated by immunoSEQ multiplex PCR, the TCRdb table keeps only in-frame clones and is missing some. The sample yields fewer than 110,000 clones, over 75% seen once. This material consisted of peripheral blood, taken 28 days after the second AZD1222 dose. The receptors derive from an adult who received the AZD1222 COVID-19 vaccine.

The V call is TRBV7-9, the J call TRBJ2-4; 9 bases line up with TRBD1. The V and J ends lost 5 bases and 4 bases, in that order; junction bases with no gene match: 6. The CDR3 length is 15 residues. Germline V gene data show CDR1 as SEHNR and CDR2 as FQNEAQ (reference sequence). CDR3 sequence (DNA): TGTGCCAGCAGCCTAAAGGGGACAGGGAAAAACATTCAGTACTTC. This encodes CASSLKGTGKNIQYF.

The genes are TRBV19 and TRBJ2-1; D tentatively reads TRBD1 or TRBD2 (6 bases each). V gave up 2 bases and J gave up 7 bases, with 15 bases separating them. Germline loops: CDR1 LNHDA, CDR2 SQIVND (reference sequence). The CDR3 extends over 15 amino acids. The CDR3 region is CASSISGRGANEQFF. Written as DNA, the CDR3 is TGTGCCAGTAGTATAAGTGGAAGGGGGGCAAATGAGCAGTTCTTC. The complete variable domain, with remaining parts taken from reference TRBV19 and TRBJ2-1, reads DGGITQSPKYLFRKEGQNVTLSCEQNLNHDAMYWYRQDPGQGLRLIYYSQIVNDFQKGDIAEGYSVSREKKESFPLTVTSAQKNPTAFYLCASSISGRGANEQFFGPGTRLTVL.

This sequence joins TRBV2 and TRBJ1-1; D is ambiguous. With 7 bases removed from V and 1 base from J, the gap between germline ends came to 13 bases. Germline CDR1 SNHLY, CDR2 FYNNEI. This CDR3 has 14 residues. The CDR3 DNA reads TGTGCCAGCACTCGGGAGATGGGGAACACTGAAGCTTTCTTT. It codes for CASTREMGNTEAFF.

The chain joins TRBV7-2 to TRBJ2-2, with 7 bases aligning to TRBD2. Trimming at V came to 1 base and at J to 6 bases, leaving 5 bases not matched to a gene. The CDR3 is 15 amino acids. Germline loops: CDR1 SGHTA, CDR2 FQGNSA. The CDR3 sequence: CASSLGLADPGELFF. Written as DNA, the CDR3 is TGTGCCAGCAGCTTAGGGCTAGCGGACCCCGGGGAGCTGTTTTTT. Complete variable domain (other parts from reference TRBV7-2 and TRBJ2-2): GAGVSQSPSNKVTEKGKDVELRCDPISGHTALYWYRQSLGQGLEFLIYFQGNSAPDKSGLPSDRFSAERTGGSVSTLTIQRTQQEDSAVYLCASSLGLADPGELFFGEGSRLTVL.

CDR3 amino acids: CASSKLSGDNEQFF. CDR3 nucleotides: TGTGCCAGCAGCAAACTATCGGGGGACAATGAGCAGTTCTTC. The chain is built from TRBV21-1 and TRBJ2-1; the D call TRBD2 from the table was never checked on the DNA. TRBV21-1 is described as a pseudogene. The CDR3 extends over 14 amino acids.

The V and J genes are TRBV27 and TRBJ2-7, with TRBD2 matching 13 bases. V lost 3 bases and J lost 6; bases outside the gene matches: 8. Germline CDR1 reads MNHEY; CDR2 reads SMNVEV (reference sequence). The CDR3 sequence is 16 residues long. Written as DNA, the CDR3 is TGTGCCAGCAGTTTCTTACTAGCGGGAGGGCCCCGCGAGCAGTACTTC. This codes for CASSFLLAGGPREQYF.

The V gene is TRBV28, the J gene TRBJ1-4; D unresolved. The CDR3 loop spans 12 amino acids. CDR1 is MDHEN and CDR2 is SYDVKM in the germline V gene. V gave up 11 bases and J gave up 0 bases, with 7 bases separating them. The DNA for the CDR3 is TGTGCCGTACGGGCAACTAATGAAAAACTGTTTTTT. It specifies CAVRATNEKLFF.

V and J are TRBV7-2 and TRBJ1-5; D gene unclear. This CDR3 contains 15 residues. Germline CDR1 SGHTA, CDR2 FQGNSA. V lost 4 bases, J lost 0 bases, and 10 bases lay in between. CDR3 in DNA: TGTGCCAGCAGCTCGGGTCCAGTTAGCAATCAGCCCCAGCATTTT. It codes for CASSSGPVSNQPQHF.

This clone was detected only once. DNA of the CDR3: TGCGCCAGCAGCTCGAGACGGACGGTAGAAGCTTTCTTT. This sequence encodes CASSSRRTVEAFF. The chain combines TRBV5-1 with TRBJ1-1; D is ambiguous. Germline V CDR1 and CDR2: SGHRS, YFSETQ. Trimming removed 3 bases at V and 8 bases at J, with 14 bases between. CDR3 length equals 13 residues.

The rearrangement links TRBV7-8 to TRBJ2-2; 7 positions agree with TRBD1. V lost 5 bases to trimming and J lost 0 bases; unmatched junction nucleotides: 3. CDR1 SGHVS and CDR2 FQNEAQ come from the germline V gene. The CDR3 extends over 15 amino acids. The DNA for the CDR3 is TGTGCCAGCAGCCCTGGGACAGCGAACACCGGGGAGCTGTTTTTT. Protein sequence: CASSPGTANTGELFF.

V is TRBV28 and J is TRBJ2-5; the D call may be TRBD1 or TRBD2 (5 bases each). The V end was cut by 5 bases, the J end by 1 base, with 14 bases between. Germline V gene sequence: CDR1 MDHEN, CDR2 SYDVKM. CDR3 length: 15 amino acids. CDR3 sequence (DNA): TGTGCCAGCAGTCCTCAGGGACGGATCCAAGAGACCCAGTACTTC. This translates into CASSPQGRIQETQYF.

The rearrangement links TRBV9 to TRBJ2-3; tentatively, D is TRBD2 (6 bases). This CDR3 has 15 amino acids. From germline, CDR1 is SGDLS and CDR2 YYNGEE. V lost 0 bases and J lost 0, with 8 bases in between. For the CDR3, the DNA is TGTGCCAGCAGCGTAGGTGGAGGGAGCACAGATACGCAGTATTTT. This gives the protein CASSVGGGSTDTQYF.

The rearrangement links TRBV21-1 to TRBJ1-5. TRBV21-1 is given as a pseudogene. This CDR3 is built from 14 residues. DNA of the CDR3: TGTGCCAGCATCCTTTCGGCCCACCGTCAGCCCCAGCATTTT. Translated: CASILSAHRQPQHF.

CDR3 sequence (DNA): TGCAGCGTTGAAGAACAGACTAACACTGAAGCTTTCTTT. Its translation: CSVEEQTNTEAFF. This chain joins TRBV29-1 and TRBJ1-1, with no clear D. The CDR3 covers 13 residues. With 0 bases removed from V and 2 bases from J, the gap between germline ends came to 7 bases. CDR1 SQVTM and CDR2 ANQGSEA come from the germline V gene.

The rearrangement uses TRBV28 and TRBJ2-7; a possible D gene is TRBD2 (5 bases). V was pared by 5 bases and J by 0 bases, with 20 bases between. This CDR3 comprises 17 residues. The germline CDR1 and CDR2 sequences are MDHEN and SYDVKM. The CDR3 reads CASSPRTWKRSSYEQYF. CDR3 nucleotide sequence: TGTGCCAGCAGTCCTCGGACTTGGAAAAGGAGCTCCTACGAGCAGTACTTC. The full variable domain, in which reference TRBV28 and TRBJ2-7 provide the parts outside the CDR3, is DVKVTQSSRYLVKRTGEKVFLECVQDMDHENMFWYRQDPGLGLRLIYFSYDVKMKEKGDIPEGYSVSREKKERFSLILESASTNQTSMYLCASSPRTWKRSSYEQYFGPGTRLTVT.

This chain connects TRBV10-3 to TRBJ1-1, with a weak D call TRBD1 (5 bases). This CDR3 contains 17 residues. The germline CDR1 and CDR2 sequences are ENHRY and SYGVKD. V was cut by 1 base and J by 0 bases, with 15 bases left in between. The CDR3 nucleotides read TGTGCCATCAGTGAGTATAAGGGACGCCAAATGAACACTGAAGCTTTCTTT. It yields the protein CAISEYKGRQMNTEAFF.

This clone was seen just once. V is TRBV5-1 and J is TRBJ2-1, with 11 bases matching TRBD2. This CDR3 has 17 residues. Germline CDR1 SGHRS, CDR2 YFSETQ. Trimming cost V 0 bases and J 5 bases; bases outside gene matches: 7. CDR3 sequence: CASSLVKTSGDDNEQFF. The CDR3 DNA reads TGCGCCAGCAGCTTGGTGAAGACTAGCGGGGATGACAATGAGCAGTTCTTC.